This is a list of T cell receptor beta chains from one sample in a study of OX40 agonist ivuxolimab in advanced cancers. Libraries were prepared by immunoSEQ multiplex PCR; TCRdb keeps only in-frame clonotypes and omits some of them. The profile covers 75,000 to 100,000 clones, with 91% appearing a single time and around 0.3% taken by the ten largest. The sequencing here drew on CD4+ or CD8+ T cells sorted from blood, taken in a trial of the OX40 agonist ivuxolimab. The receptors stem from an adult with an advanced solid tumor such as melanoma, head and neck, liver or kidney cancer. Each CDR3 is given with its conserved first and last residue. The order of the fields is clone size, V gene, J gene, D gene, CDR3 DNA, CDR3 protein. The D gene is left open where the match is weak. Part of the rows lack a size; the others show once, few, many or a class for expanded clones.

-,TRBV5-1,TRBJ2-7,-,TGCGCCAGCAGCCGGGGACCGAGCGAGCAGTACTTC,CASSRGPSEQYF
-,TRBV6-6,TRBJ1-1,TRBD1,TGTGCCAGCAGTCTACAGGGGTTGAACACTGAAGCTTTCTTT,CASSLQGLNTEAFF
-,TRBV6-6,TRBJ1-2,TRBD1,TGTGCCAGCAGGTCTACAGGGGATGGCTACACCTTC,CASRSTGDGYTF
-,TRBV28,TRBJ2-5,-,TGTGCCAGCAGTTTATCCCTAGTCACCCCCCAGTACTTC,CASSLSLVTPQYF
-,TRBV7-9,TRBJ1-4,-,TGTGCCAGCAGCTTAGAGAGGGGAACTAATGAAAAACTGTTTTTT,CASSLERGTNEKLFF
-,TRBV6-6,TRBJ2-5,TRBD2,TGTGCCAGCAGTTACTCGGGACTAGTGGAGACCCAGTACTTC,CASSYSGLVETQYF
-,TRBV5-1,TRBJ2-1,TRBD1,TGCGCCAGCAGCATCGACAGGGTGAATGAGCAGTTCTTC,CASSIDRVNEQFF
once,TRBV30,TRBJ2-6,-,TGTGCCTGGAGAGGGGGGGGACACCTCTCTGGGGCCAACGTCCTGACTTTC,CAWRGGGHLSGANVLTF
once,TRBV28,TRBJ2-5,-,TGTGCCAGCAGTGTGGGGGGGGCATTGGAGACCCAGTACTTC,CASSVGGALETQYF
-,TRBV6-1,TRBJ2-1,TRBD2,TGTGCCAGCAGTGAAACAGGACTAGCGGTGTGGAATGAGCAGTTCTTC,CASSETGLAVWNEQFF
-,TRBV5-8,TRBJ1-5,-,TGTGCCAGCAGCACCTATAGCAATCAGCCCCAGCATTTT,CASSTYSNQPQHF
once,TRBV6-4,TRBJ2-1,TRBD2,TGTGCCAGCAGACGGGAGGGCTCCTACAATGAGCAGTTCTTC,CASRREGSYNEQFF
-,TRBV27,TRBJ2-7,TRBD1,TGTGCCAGCAGTCCCTCGGGACAGGGCTACGAGCAGTACTTC,CASSPSGQGYEQYF
few,TRBV5-1,TRBJ2-1,-,TGCGCCAGCAGCTTGACAGGTGAGGCCTACAATGAGCAGTTCTTC,CASSLTGEAYNEQFF
-,TRBV6-5,TRBJ2-1,-,TGTGCCAGCCGGAGCGGGCGACTTGAGCAGTTCTTC,CASRSGRLEQFF
-,TRBV19,TRBJ2-2,-,TGTGCCAGTAATTCAAGGGGGACTGGGAACACCGGGGAGCTGTTTTTT,CASNSRGTGNTGELFF
once,TRBV7-2,TRBJ1-2,TRBD1,TGTGCCAGCAGCCGGGACAGGGAAAATGGCTACACCTTC,CASSRDRENGYTF
-,TRBV5-4,TRBJ2-2,TRBD2,TGTGCCAGCAGCTTGTCCCTAGCGGTATACACCGGGGAGCTGTTTTTT,CASSLSLAVYTGELFF
-,TRBV29-1,TRBJ1-1,-,TGCAGCGCCAGACAGGAATTGAACACTGAAGCTTTCTTT,CSARQELNTEAFF
-,TRBV5-6,TRBJ1-2,-,TGTGCCAGCAGCTTGGCTGGGACTCCGTATGGCTACACCTTC,CASSLAGTPYGYTF
-,TRBV6-5,TRBJ1-5,-,TGTGCCAGCAGACCCGAGGGGTTGAGCAATCAGCCCCAGCATTTT,CASRPEGLSNQPQHF
-,TRBV19,TRBJ2-7,-,TGTGCCAGTAGTATTAAGCAGAACTACGAGCAGTACTTC,CASSIKQNYEQYF